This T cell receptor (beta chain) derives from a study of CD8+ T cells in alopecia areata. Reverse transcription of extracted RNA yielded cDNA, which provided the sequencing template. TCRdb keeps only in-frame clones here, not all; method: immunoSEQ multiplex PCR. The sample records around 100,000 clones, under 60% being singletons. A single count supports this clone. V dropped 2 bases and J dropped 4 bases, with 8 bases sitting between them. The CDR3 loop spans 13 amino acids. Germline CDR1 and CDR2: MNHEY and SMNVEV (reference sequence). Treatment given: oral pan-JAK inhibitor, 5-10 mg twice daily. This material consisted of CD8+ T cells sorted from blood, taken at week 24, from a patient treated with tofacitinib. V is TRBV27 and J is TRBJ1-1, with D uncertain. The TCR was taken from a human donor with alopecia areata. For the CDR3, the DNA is TGTGCCAGCAGTTTAGATTGGGGCACTGAAGCTTTCTTT. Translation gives CASSLDWGTEAFF.